This T cell receptor (beta chain) was captured by sequencing in a study of blood T cell repertoires in COVID-19. Generated by immunoSEQ multiplex PCR, the TCRdb table keeps only in-frame clones and is missing some. The data hold approximately 270,000 clones, with 70% to 85% observed a single time. Trimming at V came to 5 bases and at J to 1 base, leaving 4 bases not matched to a gene. This CDR3 has 14 residues. CDR1 and CDR2 (germline): SEHNR, FQNEAQ (reference sequence). The receptor was derived from a human donor with COVID-19, enrolled during active disease. The donor label of this sample is uncertain. This chain uses TRBV7-9 with TRBJ1-1, with 7 nucleotides matching TRBD1. Sequencing input: peripheral blood. CDR3 protein: CASSPRQGNTEAFF. In nucleotides, the CDR3 is TGTGCCAGCAGCCCCCGACAGGGGAACACTGAAGCTTTCTTT.